These T cell receptor beta chains were read from a single sample in a study of T cell repertoires in cytomegalovirus infection. Using its own MiXCR run on the reads, TCRdb lists one record per CDR3 protein. Here the sample spans around 450,000 distinct CDR3 sequences, roughly 30% being singletons. Sequenced input: PBMCs. The receptors originated from a human donor in good health (CMV status not recorded). Some clones in this sample may be carry-over from other donors' samples. Both conserved end residues are part of each CDR3. Fields, in order: V gene, CDR3 length, clone size, J gene, CDR3 protein. Clone sizes are given selectively: once, few, many, or a class where the clone is expanded.

v_gene: TRBV4-1
len: 13
abundance: many
j_gene: TRBJ2-7
CDR3aa: CASSQGAGYEQYF

v_gene: TRBV5-4
len: 15
abundance: .
j_gene: TRBJ2-3
CDR3aa: CASSLRGQATDTQYF

v_gene: TRBV24-1
len: 17
abundance: many
j_gene: TRBJ2-1
CDR3aa: CATSDSGTSGGGNEQFF

v_gene: TRBV7-2
len: 15
abundance: many
j_gene: TRBJ2-4
CDR3aa: CASSLNVVTKNIQYF

v_gene: TRBV20-1
len: 16
abundance: .
j_gene: TRBJ1-5
CDR3aa: CSASADRGNWNQPQHF

v_gene: TRBV5-1
len: 14
abundance: .
j_gene: TRBJ2-4
CDR3aa: CARKTPGLEEGQYF

v_gene: TRBV3-1
len: 17
abundance: .
j_gene: TRBJ1-6
CDR3aa: CASSQGQRVTYNSPLHF

v_gene: TRBV20-1
len: 14
abundance: .
j_gene: TRBJ1-2
CDR3aa: CSAWRAGQSYGYTF

v_gene: TRBV2
len: 13
abundance: .
j_gene: TRBJ2-1
CDR3aa: CASRRTGGALGFF

v_gene: TRBV12-3/TRBV12-4
len: 14
abundance: few
j_gene: TRBJ1-2
CDR3aa: CATTVDSVNYGYTF

v_gene: TRBV28
len: 15
abundance: many
j_gene: TRBJ1-4
CDR3aa: CASKDRSFPNEKLFF

v_gene: TRBV20-1
len: 14
abundance: .
j_gene: TRBJ2-5
CDR3aa: CSARPGGGGETQYF

v_gene: TRBV7-2
len: 13
abundance: many
j_gene: TRBJ1-5
CDR3aa: CASSLAGGQPQHF

v_gene: TRBV25-1
len: 14
abundance: few
j_gene: TRBJ2-7
CDR3aa: CASSVPGTSSEQYF

v_gene: TRBV5-1
len: 15
abundance: .
j_gene: TRBJ2-7
CDR3aa: CASRREQGLNYEQYF

v_gene: TRBV28
len: 16
abundance: .
j_gene: TRBJ2-4
CDR3aa: CASRNTGDLAKNIQYF

v_gene: TRBV25-1
len: 14
abundance: .
j_gene: TRBJ2-2
CDR3aa: CASSESTWAGELFF

v_gene: TRBV7-8
len: 13
abundance: many
j_gene: TRBJ2-5
CDR3aa: CASSYPGPPTQYF

v_gene: TRBV7-2
len: 14
abundance: few
j_gene: TRBJ2-5
CDR3aa: CASSLSAPQETQYF

v_gene: TRBV2
len: 15
abundance: .
j_gene: TRBJ2-1
CDR3aa: CASSGLAGGGGEQFF

v_gene: TRBV3-1
len: 18
abundance: once
j_gene: TRBJ2-2
CDR3aa: CASSRGLAGGRGTGELFF

v_gene: TRBV11-2
len: 12
abundance: many
j_gene: TRBJ2-1
CDR3aa: CASSPSGNEQFF